These T cell receptor beta chains were read from a single sample in a study of control samples from healthy donors and cancer patients. Only in-frame clones appear in the TCRdb table, and some are missing; sequencing was by immunoSEQ multiplex PCR. The data contain about 220,000 clones, about 95% of them singletons. The sequencing sample was made of blood. These receptors originate from a man over 45 in good health. Both conserved end residues are part of each CDR3. D genes are given only for firm matches. Size is stated for part of the rows, as once, few or many counts, or as a class when the clone is expanded.

size,J,V,D,CDR3,DNA
.,TRBJ2-5,TRBV15,.,CATSRVQTPVETQYF,TGTGCCACCAGCAGAGTTCAAACACCGGTCGAGACCCAGTACTTC
.,TRBJ1-1,TRBV5-1,.,CASSLSTNTEAFF,TGCGCCAGCAGCTTGAGCACGAACACTGAAGCTTTCTTT
.,TRBJ1-3,TRBV5-1,.,CASSRDVADSGNTIYF,TGCGCCAGCAGCCGGGACGTAGCAGACTCTGGAAACACCATATATTTT
.,TRBJ2-3,TRBV3-1/TRBV3-2,.,CASSQGSPTDTQYF,TGTGCCAGCAGCCAGGGATCCCCCACAGATACGCAGTATTTT
.,TRBJ2-3,TRBV14,.,CASSQAGGGTQYF,TGTGCCAGCAGCCAAGCCGGGGGCGGTACGCAGTATTTT
.,TRBJ2-5,TRBV19,.,CASSMAALQETQYF,TGTGCCAGTAGTATGGCCGCATTGCAAGAGACCCAGTACTTC
once,TRBJ2-2,TRBV2,.,CASSEEGTGELFF,TGTGCCAGCAGTGAAGAGGGTACCGGGGAGCTGTTTTTT
.,TRBJ1-5,TRBV5-1,.,CASSPQPRTAGQPQHF,TGCGCCAGCAGCCCACAACCTAGGACAGCAGGTCAGCCCCAGCATTTT
.,TRBJ1-5,TRBV24-1,.,CATQGNSNQPQHF,TGTGCCACCCAGGGGAATAGCAATCAGCCCCAGCATTTT
.,TRBJ2-7,TRBV6-5,TRBD1,CASSRGQPYEQYF,TGTGCCAGCAGTCGGGGACAGCCCTACGAGCAGTACTTC
.,TRBJ2-3,TRBV24-1,TRBD1,CATSEPGQGNTDTQYF,TGTGCCACCAGTGAACCGGGACAGGGGAACACAGATACGCAGTATTTT
.,TRBJ1-2,TRBV28,TRBD1,CASSPQGEYGYTF,TGTGCCAGCAGTCCGCAGGGGGAGTATGGCTACACCTTC
.,TRBJ2-5,TRBV25-1,.,CASSAYTGQETQYF,TGTGCCAGCAGTGCATACACGGGTCAAGAGACCCAGTACTTC
.,TRBJ2-6,TRBV7-2,.,CASSQDSGANVLTF,TGTGCCAGCAGTCAGGACTCTGGGGCCAACGTCCTGACTTTC
.,TRBJ1-4,TRBV28,.,CASSLSNRNEKLFF,TGTGCCAGCAGTTTAAGTAACAGGAATGAAAAACTGTTTTTT
.,TRBJ1-1,TRBV19,.,CASSEVLGNTEAFF,TGTGCCAGTAGTGAGGTTCTGGGGAACACTGAAGCTTTCTTT
.,TRBJ2-6,TRBV5-1,TRBD1,CASSLARTGFNSGANVLTF,TGCGCCAGCAGCTTGGCGCGGACAGGGTTTAACTCTGGGGCCAACGTCCTGACTTTC
.,TRBJ2-1,TRBV12-1,.,CASSPAAGSTYNEQFF,TGTGCCAGCAGCCCGGCGGCGGGGAGTACCTACAATGAGCAGTTCTTC
.,TRBJ2-7,TRBV5-4,.,CASRPAETRYEQYF,TGTGCCAGCAGGCCGGCGGAGACTCGGTACGAGCAGTACTTC
.,TRBJ1-1,TRBV7-8,.,CASSPYLSLHNTEAFF,TGTGCCAGCAGCCCCTACCTTAGTCTACACAACACTGAAGCTTTCTTT